This T cell receptor beta chain was observed in a study of CD8 T cells in ankylosing spondylitis. Study-level results: In the blood and synovial fluid of reactive arthritis, some motif variants had been previously reported. Typical of ankylosing spondylitis blood, it appeared, was a TCR beta motif of eight highly homologous variants. Disease-associated clones were reportedly significantly overrepresented in matched ankylosing spondylitis synovial fluid.

This clonotype turned up a few times. Its antigen is currently unknown. Library preparation for TCR beta used quantitative 5'-RACE with molecular barcodes. TCRdb re-called the 5' RACE reads with MiXCR, one entry per CDR3 protein. The data show about 250,000 distinct CDR3 sequences, 24% seen once. The V gene's germline CDR1 is SEHNR and CDR2 FQNEAQ (reference sequence). The CDR3 contains 16 residues. J lost 3 bases, V lost 5 bases, and 11 bases had no gene match. The chain uses TRBV7-9 and TRBJ2-7, with 9 bases aligning to TRBD1. The sequenced material came from blood, either unsorted or a sorted T cell fraction (not recorded which). The TCR was taken from a male donor with ankylosing spondylitis or in good health (not recorded which). CDR3 sequence (DNA): TGTGCCAGCAGCGCAGAGCCCGGGACAGGGAACTACGAGCAGTACTTC. It yields the protein CASSAEPGTGNYEQYF.